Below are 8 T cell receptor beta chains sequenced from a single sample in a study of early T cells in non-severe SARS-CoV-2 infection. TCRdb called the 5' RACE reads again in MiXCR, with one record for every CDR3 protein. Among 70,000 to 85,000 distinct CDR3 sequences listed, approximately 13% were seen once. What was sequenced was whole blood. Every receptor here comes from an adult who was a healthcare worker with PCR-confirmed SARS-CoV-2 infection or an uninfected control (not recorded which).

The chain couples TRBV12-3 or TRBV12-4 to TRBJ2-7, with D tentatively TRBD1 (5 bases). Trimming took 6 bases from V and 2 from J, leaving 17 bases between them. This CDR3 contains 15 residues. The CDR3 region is CASSSLDSLPYEQYF. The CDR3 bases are TGTGCCAGCAGCTCCCTCGACAGCCTTCCCTACGAGCAGTACTTC.

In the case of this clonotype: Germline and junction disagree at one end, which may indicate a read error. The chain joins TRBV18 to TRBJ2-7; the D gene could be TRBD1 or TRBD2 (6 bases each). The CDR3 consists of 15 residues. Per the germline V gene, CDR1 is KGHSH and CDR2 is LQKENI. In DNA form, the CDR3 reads TGTGCCAGCTCACCGGGGGGCGGGCCTACCTACAAGCAGTACTTC. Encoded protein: CASSPGGGPTYKQYF.

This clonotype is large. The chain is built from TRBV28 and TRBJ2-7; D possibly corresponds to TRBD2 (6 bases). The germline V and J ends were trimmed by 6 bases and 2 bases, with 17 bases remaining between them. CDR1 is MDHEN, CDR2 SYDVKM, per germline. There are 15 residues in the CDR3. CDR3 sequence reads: CASSWEAGMPYEQYF. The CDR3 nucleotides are TGTGCCAGCAGCTGGGAGGCCGGGATGCCCTACGAGCAGTACTTC.

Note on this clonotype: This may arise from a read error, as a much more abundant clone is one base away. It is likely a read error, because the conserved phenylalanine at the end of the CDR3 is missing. Here the CDR3 reads CASSRTTGTKVYEQYS. The DNA of the CDR3 is TGTGCCAGCTCACGCACCACAGGGACAAAGGTCTACGAGCAGTACTCC. The chain links TRBV18 to TRBJ2-7; maybe TRBD1 (6 bases). Germline V lookup: CDR1 KGHSH, CDR2 LQKENI. CDR3 size: 16 residues. Trimming stripped 4 bases from V and 3 bases from J, with 19 bases between.

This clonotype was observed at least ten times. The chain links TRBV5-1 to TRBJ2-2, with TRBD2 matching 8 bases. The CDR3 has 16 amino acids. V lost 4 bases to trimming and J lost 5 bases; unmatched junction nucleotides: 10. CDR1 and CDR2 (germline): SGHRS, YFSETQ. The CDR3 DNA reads TGCGCCAGCAGCCCGAAGCGGGAGAGGGGGACCGGGGAGCTGTTTTTT. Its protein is CASSPKRERGTGELFF.

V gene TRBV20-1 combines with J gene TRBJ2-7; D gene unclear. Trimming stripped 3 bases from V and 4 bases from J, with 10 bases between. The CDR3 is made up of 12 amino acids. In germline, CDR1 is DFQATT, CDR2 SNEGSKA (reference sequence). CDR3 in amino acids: CSASSFGYEQYF. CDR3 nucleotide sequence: TGCAGTGCTAGTTCTTTCGGGTACGAGCAGTACTTC.

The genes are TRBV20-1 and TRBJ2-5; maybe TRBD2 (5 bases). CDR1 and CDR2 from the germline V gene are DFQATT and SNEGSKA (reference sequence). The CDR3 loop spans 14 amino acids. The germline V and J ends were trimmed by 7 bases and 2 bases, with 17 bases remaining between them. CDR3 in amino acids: CSGKRSGGQETQYF. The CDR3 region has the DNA TGCAGTGGCAAGAGGAGCGGAGGTCAAGAGACCCAGTACTTC.

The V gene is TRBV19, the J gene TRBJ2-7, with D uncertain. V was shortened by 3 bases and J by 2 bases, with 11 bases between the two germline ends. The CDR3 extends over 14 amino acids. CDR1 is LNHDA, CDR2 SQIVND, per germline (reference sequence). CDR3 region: CASSIRRPPYEQYF. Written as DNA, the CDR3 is TGTGCCAGTAGTATCCGGAGACCCCCCTACGAGCAGTACTTC. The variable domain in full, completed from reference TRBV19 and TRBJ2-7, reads DGGITQSPKYLFRKEGQNVTLSCEQNLNHDAMYWYRQDPGQGLRLIYYSQIVNDFQKGDIAEGYSVSREKKESFPLTVTSAQKNPTAFYLCASSIRRPPYEQYFGPGTRLTVT.